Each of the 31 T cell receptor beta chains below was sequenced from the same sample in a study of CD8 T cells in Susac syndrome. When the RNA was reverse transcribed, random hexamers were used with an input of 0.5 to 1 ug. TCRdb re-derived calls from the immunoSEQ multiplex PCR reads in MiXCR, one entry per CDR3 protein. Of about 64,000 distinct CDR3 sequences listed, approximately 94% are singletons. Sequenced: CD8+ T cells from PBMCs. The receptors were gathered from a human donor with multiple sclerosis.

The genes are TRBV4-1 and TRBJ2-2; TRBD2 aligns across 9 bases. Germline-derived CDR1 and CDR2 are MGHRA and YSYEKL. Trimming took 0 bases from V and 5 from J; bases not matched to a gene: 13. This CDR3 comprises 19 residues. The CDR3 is CASSQDMISGSRGTGELFF. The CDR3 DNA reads TGCGCCAGCAGCCAAGATATGATTAGCGGGAGTCGGGGAACCGGGGAGCTGTTTTTT.

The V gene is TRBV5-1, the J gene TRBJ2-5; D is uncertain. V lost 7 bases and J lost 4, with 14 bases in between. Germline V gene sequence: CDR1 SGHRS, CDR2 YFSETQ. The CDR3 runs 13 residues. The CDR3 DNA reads TGCGCCAGCTCCGCCCCAGCGTCAGAGACCCAGTACTTC. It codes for CASSAPASETQYF. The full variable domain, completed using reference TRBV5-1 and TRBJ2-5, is KAGVTQTPRYLIKTRGQQVTLSCSPISGHRSVSWYQQTPGQGLQFLFEYFSETQRNKGNFPGRFSGRQFSNSRSEMNVSTLELGDSALYLCASSAPASETQYFGPGTRLLVL.

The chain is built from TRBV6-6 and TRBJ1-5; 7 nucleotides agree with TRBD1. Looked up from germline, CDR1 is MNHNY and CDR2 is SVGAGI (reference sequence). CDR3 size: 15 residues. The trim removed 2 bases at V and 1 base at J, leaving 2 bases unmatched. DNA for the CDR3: TGTGCCAGCAGTTACGCGGGACAGAGCAATCAGCCCCAGCATTTT. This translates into CASSYAGQSNQPQHF.

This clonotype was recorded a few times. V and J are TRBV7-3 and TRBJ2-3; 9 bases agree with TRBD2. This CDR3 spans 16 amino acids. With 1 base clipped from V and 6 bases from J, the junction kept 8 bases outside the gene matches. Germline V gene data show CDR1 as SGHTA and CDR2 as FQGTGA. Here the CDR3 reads CASSLKLAGSSDTQYF. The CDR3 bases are TGTGCCAGCAGCTTAAAGCTAGCGGGAAGTTCCGATACGCAGTATTTT.

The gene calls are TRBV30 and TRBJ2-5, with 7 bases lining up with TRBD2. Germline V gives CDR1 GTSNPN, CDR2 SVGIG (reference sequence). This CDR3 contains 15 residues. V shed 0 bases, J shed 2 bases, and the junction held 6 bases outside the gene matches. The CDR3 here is CAWSVSGVAQETQYF. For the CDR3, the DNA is TGTGCCTGGAGTGTAAGCGGGGTGGCTCAAGAGACCCAGTACTTC.

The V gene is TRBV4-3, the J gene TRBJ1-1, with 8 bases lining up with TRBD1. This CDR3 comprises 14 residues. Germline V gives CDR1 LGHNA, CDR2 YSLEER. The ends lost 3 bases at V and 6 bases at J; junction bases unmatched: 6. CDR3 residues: CASSHTGGIAEAFF. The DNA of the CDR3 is TGCGCCAGCAGCCATACAGGGGGTATCGCTGAAGCTTTCTTT.

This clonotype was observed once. The CDR3 reads CASAPGDQPQHF. In nucleotides, the CDR3 is TGTGCTAGTGCCCCGGGGGATCAGCCCCAGCATTTT. The V and J genes are TRBV12-5 and TRBJ1-5; D possibly corresponds to TRBD1 (5 bases). The CDR3 extends over 12 amino acids. The ends were cut back, 7 bases at V and 5 bases at J, with 9 bases in the middle. Per germline, CDR1 LGHNT and CDR2 FRNRAP. Supplemented by reference TRBV12-5 and TRBJ1-5, the full variable domain reads DARVTQTPRHKVTEMGQEVTMRCQPILGHNTVFWYRQTMMQGLELLAYFRNRAPLDDSGMPKDRFSAEMPDATLATLKIQPSEPRDSAVYFCASAPGDQPQHFGDGTRLSIL.

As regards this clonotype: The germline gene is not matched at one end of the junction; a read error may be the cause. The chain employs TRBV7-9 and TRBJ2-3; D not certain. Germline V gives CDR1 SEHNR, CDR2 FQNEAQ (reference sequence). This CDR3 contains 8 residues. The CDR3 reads CASRPTDF. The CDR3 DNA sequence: TGTGCCAGCAGGCCAACCGATTTT.

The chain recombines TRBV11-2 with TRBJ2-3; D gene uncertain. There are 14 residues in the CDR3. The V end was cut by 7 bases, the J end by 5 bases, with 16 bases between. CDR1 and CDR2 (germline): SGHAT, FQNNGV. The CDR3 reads CASNPSTARDTQYF. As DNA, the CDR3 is TGTGCCAGCAATCCGAGTACGGCACGAGATACGCAGTATTTT.

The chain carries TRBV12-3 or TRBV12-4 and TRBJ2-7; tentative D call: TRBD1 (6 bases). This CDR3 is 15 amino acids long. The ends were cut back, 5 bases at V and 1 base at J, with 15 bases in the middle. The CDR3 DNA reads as TGTGCCAGCAGTACCCAACGGGACACTTCCTACGAGCAGTACTTC. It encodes CASSTQRDTSYEQYF.

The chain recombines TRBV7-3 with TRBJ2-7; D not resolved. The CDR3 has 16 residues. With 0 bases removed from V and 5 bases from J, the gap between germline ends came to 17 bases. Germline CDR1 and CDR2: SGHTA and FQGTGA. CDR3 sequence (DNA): TGTGCCAGCAGCTTAACCCCCAGTCTCCGCTTCCACGAGCAGTACTTC. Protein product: CASSLTPSLRFHEQYF.

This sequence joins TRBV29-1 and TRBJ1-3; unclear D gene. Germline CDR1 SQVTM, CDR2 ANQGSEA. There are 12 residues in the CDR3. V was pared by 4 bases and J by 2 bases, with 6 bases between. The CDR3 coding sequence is TGCAGCGTTGTGGGCCCTGGAAACACCATATATTTT. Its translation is CSVVGPGNTIYF.

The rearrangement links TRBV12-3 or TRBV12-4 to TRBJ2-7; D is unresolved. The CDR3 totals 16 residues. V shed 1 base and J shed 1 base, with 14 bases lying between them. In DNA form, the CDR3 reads TGTGCCAGCAGTTTAGGTGGCCAAGGGCAGTCCTACGAGCAGTACTTC. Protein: CASSLGGQGQSYEQYF.

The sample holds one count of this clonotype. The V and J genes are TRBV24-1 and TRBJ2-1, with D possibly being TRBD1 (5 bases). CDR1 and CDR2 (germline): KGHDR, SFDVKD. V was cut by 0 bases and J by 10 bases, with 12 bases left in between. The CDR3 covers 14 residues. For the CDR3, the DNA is TGTGCCACCAGTGATTTGACAGGCCGCAGGGAGCAGTTCTTC. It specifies CATSDLTGRREQFF.

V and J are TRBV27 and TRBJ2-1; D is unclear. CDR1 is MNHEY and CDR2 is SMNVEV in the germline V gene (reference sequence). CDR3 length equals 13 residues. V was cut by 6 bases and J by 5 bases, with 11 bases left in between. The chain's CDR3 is CASSHSLDNEQFF. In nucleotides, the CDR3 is TGTGCCAGCAGCCACTCGCTAGACAATGAGCAGTTCTTC.

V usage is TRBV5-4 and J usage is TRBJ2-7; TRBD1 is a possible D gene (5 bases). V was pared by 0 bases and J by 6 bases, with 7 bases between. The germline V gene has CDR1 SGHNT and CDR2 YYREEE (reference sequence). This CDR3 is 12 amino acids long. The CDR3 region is CASSLGQSEQYF. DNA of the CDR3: TGTGCCAGCAGCTTGGGACAGAGCGAGCAGTACTTC.

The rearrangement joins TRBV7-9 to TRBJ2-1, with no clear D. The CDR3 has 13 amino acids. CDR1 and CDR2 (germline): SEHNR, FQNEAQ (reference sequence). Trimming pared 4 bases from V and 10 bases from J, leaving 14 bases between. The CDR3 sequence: CASSSSPAPEQFF. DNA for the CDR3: TGTGCCAGCAGCTCATCCCCTGCTCCCGAGCAGTTCTTC.

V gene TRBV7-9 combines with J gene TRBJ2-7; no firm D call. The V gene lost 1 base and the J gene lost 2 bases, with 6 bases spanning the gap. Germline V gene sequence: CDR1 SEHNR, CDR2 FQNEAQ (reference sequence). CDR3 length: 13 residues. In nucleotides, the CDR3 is TGTGCCAGCAGCTTAGAGCTAGCCTACGAGCAGTACTTC. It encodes CASSLELAYEQYF.

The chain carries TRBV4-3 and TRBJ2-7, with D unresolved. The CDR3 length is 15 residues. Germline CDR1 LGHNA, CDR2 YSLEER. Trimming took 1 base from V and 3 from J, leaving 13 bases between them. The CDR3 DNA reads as TGCGCCAGCAGCCAAGCAAAGGGTTCGGGCTACGAGCAGTACTTC. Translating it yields CASSQAKGSGYEQYF.

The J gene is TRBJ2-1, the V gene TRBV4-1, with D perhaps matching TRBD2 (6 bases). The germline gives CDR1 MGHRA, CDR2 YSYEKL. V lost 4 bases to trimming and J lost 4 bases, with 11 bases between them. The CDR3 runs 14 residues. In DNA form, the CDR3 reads TGCGCCAGCAGCCCGACCCGGGGGTACAATGAGCAGTTCTTC. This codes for CASSPTRGYNEQFF.

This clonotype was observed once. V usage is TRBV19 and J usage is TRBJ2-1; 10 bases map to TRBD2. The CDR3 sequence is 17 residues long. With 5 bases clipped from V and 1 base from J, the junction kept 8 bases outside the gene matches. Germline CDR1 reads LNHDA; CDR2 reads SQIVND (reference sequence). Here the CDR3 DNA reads TGTGCCAGTAGTTTCGGGCTAGCGGGAGTTTCCTACAATGAGCAGTTCTTC. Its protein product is CASSFGLAGVSYNEQFF.

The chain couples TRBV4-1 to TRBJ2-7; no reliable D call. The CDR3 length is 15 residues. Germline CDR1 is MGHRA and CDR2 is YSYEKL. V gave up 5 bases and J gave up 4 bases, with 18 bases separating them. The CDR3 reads CASSKGQAPTYEQYF. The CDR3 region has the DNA TGCGCCAGCAGCAAAGGGCAGGCCCCCACGTACGAGCAGTACTTC.

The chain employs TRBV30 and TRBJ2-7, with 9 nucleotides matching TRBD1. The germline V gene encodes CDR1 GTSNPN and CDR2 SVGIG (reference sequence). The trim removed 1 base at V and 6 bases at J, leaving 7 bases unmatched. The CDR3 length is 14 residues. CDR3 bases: TGTGCCTGGAGTGCTTCCGGGACAGGGAGCGAGCAGTACTTC. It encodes CAWSASGTGSEQYF. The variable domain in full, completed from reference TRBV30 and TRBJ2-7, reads SQTIHQWPATLVQPVGSPLSLECTVEGTSNPNLYWYRQAAGRGLQLLFYSVGIGQISSEVPQNLSASRPQDRQFILSSKKLLLSDSGFYLCAWSASGTGSEQYFGPGTRLTVT.

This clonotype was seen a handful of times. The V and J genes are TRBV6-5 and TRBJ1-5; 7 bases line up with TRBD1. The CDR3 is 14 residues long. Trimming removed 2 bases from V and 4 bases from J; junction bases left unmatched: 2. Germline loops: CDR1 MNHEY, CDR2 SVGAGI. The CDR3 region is CASSYEGANQPQHF. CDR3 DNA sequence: TGTGCCAGCAGTTACGAGGGGGCGAATCAGCCCCAGCATTTT.

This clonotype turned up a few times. The CDR3 DNA is TGTGCCACCGGACAGGGTGACACTGAAGCTTTCTTT. It is translated as CATGQGDTEAFF. V gene TRBV24-1 combines with J gene TRBJ1-1, with 8 bases matching TRBD1. V was clipped by 9 bases and J by 3 bases; unmatched bases: 2. This CDR3 has 12 amino acids. CDR1 is KGHDR, CDR2 SFDVKD, per germline.

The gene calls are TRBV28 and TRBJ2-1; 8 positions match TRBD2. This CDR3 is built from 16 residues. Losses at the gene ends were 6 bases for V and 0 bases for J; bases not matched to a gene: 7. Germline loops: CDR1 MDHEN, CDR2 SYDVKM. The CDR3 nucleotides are TGTGCCAGCAGCTTCCTTAGCGGGATCTCCTACAATGAGCAGTTCTTC. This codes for CASSFLSGISYNEQFF.

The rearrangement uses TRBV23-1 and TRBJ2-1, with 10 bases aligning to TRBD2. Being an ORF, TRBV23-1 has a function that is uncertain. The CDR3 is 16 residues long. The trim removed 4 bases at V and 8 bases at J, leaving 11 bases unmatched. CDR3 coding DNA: TGCGCCAGCAGTCGGCTAGCGGGAGATTGTTGCCATGAGCAGTTCTTC. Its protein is CASSRLAGDCCHEQFF.

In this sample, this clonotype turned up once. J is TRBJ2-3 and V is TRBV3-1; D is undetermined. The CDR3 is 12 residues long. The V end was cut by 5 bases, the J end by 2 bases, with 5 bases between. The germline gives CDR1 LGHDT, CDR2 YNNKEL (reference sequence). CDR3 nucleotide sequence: TGTGCCAGCAGCACACACACAGATACGCAGTATTTT. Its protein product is CASSTHTDTQYF.

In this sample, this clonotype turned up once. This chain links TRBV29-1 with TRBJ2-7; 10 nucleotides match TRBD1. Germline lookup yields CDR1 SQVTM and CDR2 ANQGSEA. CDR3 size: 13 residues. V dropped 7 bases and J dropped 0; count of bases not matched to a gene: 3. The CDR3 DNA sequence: TGCAGCGCGAGGACAGGGGGCTCCTACGAGCAGTACTTC. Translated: CSARTGGSYEQYF.

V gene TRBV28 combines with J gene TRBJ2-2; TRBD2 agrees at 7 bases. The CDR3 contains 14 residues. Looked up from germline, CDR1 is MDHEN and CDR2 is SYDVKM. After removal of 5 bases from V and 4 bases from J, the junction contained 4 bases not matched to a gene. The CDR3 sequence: CASSREELTGELFF. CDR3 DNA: TGTGCCAGCAGTCGGGAGGAACTCACCGGGGAGCTGTTTTTT.

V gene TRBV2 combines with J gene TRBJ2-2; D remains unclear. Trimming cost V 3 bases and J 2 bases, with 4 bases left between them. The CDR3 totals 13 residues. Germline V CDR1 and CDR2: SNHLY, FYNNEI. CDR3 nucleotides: TGTGCCAGCAGTGAGTTTAACACCGGGGAGCTGTTTTTT. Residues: CASSEFNTGELFF.